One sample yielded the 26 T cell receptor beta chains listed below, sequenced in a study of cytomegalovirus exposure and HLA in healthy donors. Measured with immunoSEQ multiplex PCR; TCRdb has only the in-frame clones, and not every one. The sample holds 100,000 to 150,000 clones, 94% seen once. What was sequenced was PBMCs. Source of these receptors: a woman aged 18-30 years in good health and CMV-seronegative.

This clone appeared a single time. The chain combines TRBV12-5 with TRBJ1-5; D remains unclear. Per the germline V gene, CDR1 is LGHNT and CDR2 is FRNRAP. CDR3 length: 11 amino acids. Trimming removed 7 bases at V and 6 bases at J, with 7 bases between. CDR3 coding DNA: TGTGCTAGTGCACTAAGTCAGCCCCAGCATTTT. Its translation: CASALSQPQHF.

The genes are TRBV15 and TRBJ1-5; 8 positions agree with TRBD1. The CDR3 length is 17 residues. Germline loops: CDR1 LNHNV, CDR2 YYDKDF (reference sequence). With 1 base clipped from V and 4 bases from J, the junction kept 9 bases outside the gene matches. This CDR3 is CATSRASGQGPNQPQHF. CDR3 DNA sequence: TGTGCCACCAGCAGAGCGTCCGGACAGGGTCCAAATCAGCCCCAGCATTTT.

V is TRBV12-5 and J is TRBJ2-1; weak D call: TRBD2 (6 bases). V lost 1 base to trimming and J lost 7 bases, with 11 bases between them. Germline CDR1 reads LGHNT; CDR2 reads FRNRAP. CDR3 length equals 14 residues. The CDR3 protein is CASGLAAGKNEQFF. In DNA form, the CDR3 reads TGTGCTAGTGGTTTGGCTGCGGGGAAGAATGAGCAGTTCTTC.

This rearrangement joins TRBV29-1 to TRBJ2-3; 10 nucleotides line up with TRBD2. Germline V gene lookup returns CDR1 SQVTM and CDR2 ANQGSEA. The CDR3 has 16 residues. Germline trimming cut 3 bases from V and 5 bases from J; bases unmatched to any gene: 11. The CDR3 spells CSVEGVPSGGVDTQYF. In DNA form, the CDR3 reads TGCAGCGTTGAGGGCGTCCCCAGCGGGGGGGTAGATACGCAGTATTTT.

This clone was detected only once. The CDR3 bases are TGTGCCAGCAGTTACAGGAGCGGTGAAGCTTTCTTT. It specifies CASSYRSGEAFF. V gene TRBV6-6 combines with J gene TRBJ1-1, with no clear D. The ends were cut back, 2 bases at V and 7 bases at J, with 8 bases in the middle. CDR1 MNHNY and CDR2 SVGAGI come from the germline V gene (reference sequence). CDR3 length: 12 amino acids.

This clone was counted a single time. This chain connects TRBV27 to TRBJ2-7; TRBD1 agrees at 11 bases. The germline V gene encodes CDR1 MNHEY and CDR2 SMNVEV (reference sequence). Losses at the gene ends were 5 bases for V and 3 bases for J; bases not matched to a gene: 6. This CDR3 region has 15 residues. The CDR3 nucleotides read TGTGCCAGCAGTGCCCGGACAGGGGGCCTCTACGAGCAGTACTTC. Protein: CASSARTGGLYEQYF.

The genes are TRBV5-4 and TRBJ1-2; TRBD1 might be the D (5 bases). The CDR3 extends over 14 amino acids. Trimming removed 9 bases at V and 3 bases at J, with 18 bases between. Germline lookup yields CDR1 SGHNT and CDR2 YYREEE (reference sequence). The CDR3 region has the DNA TGTGCCACCAACCCCGGGGGGGGAGACTATGGCTACACCTTC. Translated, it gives CATNPGGGDYGYTF.

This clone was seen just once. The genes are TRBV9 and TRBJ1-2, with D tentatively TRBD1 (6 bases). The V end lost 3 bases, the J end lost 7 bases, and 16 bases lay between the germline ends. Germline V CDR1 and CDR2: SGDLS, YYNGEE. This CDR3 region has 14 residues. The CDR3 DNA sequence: TGTGCCAGCAGCGCAGAACAGGGTCTGAGTGGCTACACCTTC. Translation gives CASSAEQGLSGYTF.

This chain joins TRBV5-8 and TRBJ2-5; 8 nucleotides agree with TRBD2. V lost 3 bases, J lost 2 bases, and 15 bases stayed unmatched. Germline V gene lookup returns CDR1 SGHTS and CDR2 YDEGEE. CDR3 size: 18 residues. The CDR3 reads CASSSSRGGYGPQETQYF. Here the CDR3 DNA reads TGTGCCAGCAGCTCAAGTCGGGGGGGTTACGGTCCGCAAGAGACCCAGTACTTC. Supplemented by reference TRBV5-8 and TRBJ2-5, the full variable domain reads EAGVTQSPTHLIKTRGQQATLRCSPISGHTSVYWYQQALGLGLQFLLWYDEGEERNRGNFPPRFSGRQFPNYSSELNVNALELEDSALYLCASSSSRGGYGPQETQYFGPGTRLLVL.

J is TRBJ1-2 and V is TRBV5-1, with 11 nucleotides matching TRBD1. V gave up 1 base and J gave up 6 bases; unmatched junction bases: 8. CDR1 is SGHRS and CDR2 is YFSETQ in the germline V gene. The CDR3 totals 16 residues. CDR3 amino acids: CASSLNIGQGADGYTF. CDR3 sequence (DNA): TGCGCCAGCAGCTTGAATATTGGACAGGGGGCGGATGGCTACACCTTC.

CDR3 in amino acids: CASSLEIGANTGELFF. The CDR3 nucleotides are TGCGCCAGCAGCTTGGAAATAGGGGCGAACACCGGGGAGCTGTTTTTT. The V call is TRBV5-1, the J call TRBJ2-2; D may be TRBD1 (5 bases). Looked up from germline, CDR1 is SGHRS and CDR2 is YFSETQ. Trimming left V 0 bases short and J 0 bases short, with 9 bases between. The CDR3 spans 16 residues.

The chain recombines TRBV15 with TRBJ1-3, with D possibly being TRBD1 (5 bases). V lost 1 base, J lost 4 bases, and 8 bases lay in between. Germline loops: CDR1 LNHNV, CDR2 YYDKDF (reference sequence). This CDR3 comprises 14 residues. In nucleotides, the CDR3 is TGTGCCACCAGCAGAGTTCAGGGAGGAAACACCATATATTTT. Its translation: CATSRVQGGNTIYF.

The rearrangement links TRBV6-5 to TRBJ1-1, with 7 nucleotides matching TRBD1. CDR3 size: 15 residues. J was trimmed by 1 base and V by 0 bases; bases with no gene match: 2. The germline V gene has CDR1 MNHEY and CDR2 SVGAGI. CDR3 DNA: TGTGCCAGCAGTTACTCTTGGGACAGGAACACTGAAGCTTTCTTT. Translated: CASSYSWDRNTEAFF.

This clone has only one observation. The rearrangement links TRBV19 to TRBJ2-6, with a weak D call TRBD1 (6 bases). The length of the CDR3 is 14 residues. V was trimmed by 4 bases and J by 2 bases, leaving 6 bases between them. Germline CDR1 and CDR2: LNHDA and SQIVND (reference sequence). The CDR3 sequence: CASSTGAGANVLTF. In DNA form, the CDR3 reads TGTGCCAGTAGTACAGGGGCTGGGGCCAACGTCCTGACTTTC.

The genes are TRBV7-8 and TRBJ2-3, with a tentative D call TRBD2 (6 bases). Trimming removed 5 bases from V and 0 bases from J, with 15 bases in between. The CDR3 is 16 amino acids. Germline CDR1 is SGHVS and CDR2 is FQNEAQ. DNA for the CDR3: TGTGCCAGCAGCCCCGGGACTTTTATGAGCACAGATACGCAGTATTTT. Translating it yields CASSPGTFMSTDTQYF.

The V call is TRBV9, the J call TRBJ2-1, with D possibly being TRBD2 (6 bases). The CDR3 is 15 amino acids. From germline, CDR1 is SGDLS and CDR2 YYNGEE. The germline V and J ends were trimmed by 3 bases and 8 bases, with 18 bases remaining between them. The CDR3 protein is CASSERLVGRDEQFF. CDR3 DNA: TGTGCCAGCAGCGAACGACTAGTGGGTCGCGATGAGCAGTTCTTC.

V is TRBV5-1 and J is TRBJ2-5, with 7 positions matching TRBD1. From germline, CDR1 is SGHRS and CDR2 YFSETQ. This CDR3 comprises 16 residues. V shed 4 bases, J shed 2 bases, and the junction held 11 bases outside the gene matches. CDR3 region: CASSPRPGQNQETQYF. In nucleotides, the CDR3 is TGCGCCAGCAGCCCCCGACCGGGACAGAATCAAGAGACCCAGTACTTC.

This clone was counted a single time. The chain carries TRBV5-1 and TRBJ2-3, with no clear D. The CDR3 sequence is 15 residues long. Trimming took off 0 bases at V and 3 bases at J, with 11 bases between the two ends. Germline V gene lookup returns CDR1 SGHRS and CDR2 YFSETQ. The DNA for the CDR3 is TGCGCCAGCAGCTTGGCGTGGCCAAATACAGATACGCAGTATTTT. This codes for CASSLAWPNTDTQYF. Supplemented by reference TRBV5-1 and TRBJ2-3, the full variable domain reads KAGVTQTPRYLIKTRGQQVTLSCSPISGHRSVSWYQQTPGQGLQFLFEYFSETQRNKGNFPGRFSGRQFSNSRSEMNVSTLELGDSALYLCASSLAWPNTDTQYFGPGTRLTVL.

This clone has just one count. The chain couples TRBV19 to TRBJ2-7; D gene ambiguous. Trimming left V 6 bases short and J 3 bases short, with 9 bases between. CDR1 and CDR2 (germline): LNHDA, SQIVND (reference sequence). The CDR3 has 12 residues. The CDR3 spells CASRDPGYEQYF. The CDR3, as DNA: TGTGCCAGTAGAGACCCGGGCTACGAGCAGTACTTC.

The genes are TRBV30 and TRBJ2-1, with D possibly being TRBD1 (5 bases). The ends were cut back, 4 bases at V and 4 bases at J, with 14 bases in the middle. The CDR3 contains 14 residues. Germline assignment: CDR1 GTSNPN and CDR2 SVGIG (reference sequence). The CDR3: CAWNLQGIYNEQFF. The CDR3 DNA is TGTGCCTGGAATCTCCAGGGCATATACAATGAGCAGTTCTTC. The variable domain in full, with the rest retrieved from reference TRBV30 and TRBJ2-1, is SQTIHQWPATLVQPVGSPLSLECTVEGTSNPNLYWYRQAAGRGLQLLFYSVGIGQISSEVPQNLSASRPQDRQFILSSKKLLLSDSGFYLCAWNLQGIYNEQFFGPGTRLTVL.

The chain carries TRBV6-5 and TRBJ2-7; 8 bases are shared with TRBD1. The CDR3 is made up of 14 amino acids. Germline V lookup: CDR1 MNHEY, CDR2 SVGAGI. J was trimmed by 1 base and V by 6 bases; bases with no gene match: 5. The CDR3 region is CASRGRDRSYEQYF. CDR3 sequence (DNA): TGTGCCAGCAGGGGCCGGGACAGGTCCTACGAGCAGTACTTC.

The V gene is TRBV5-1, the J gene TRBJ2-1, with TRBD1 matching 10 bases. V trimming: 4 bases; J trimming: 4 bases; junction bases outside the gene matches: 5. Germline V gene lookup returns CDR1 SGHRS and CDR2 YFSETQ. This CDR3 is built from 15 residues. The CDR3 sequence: CASSLTGQGYNEQFF. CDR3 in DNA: TGCGCCAGCAGCCTTACGGGACAGGGGTACAATGAGCAGTTCTTC.

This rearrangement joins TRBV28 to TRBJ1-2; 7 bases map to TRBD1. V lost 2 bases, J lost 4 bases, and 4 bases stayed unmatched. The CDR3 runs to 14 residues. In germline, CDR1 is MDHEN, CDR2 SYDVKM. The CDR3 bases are TGTGCCAGCAGTTTAGCCGGGACAGTCTATGGCTACACCTTC. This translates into CASSLAGTVYGYTF.

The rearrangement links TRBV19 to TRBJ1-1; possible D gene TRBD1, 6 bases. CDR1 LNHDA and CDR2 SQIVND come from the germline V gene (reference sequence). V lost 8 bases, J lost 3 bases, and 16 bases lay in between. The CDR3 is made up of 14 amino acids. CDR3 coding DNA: TGTGCCAGTCAAGGTCGGGGGGCGGACACTGAAGCTTTCTTT. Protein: CASQGRGADTEAFF. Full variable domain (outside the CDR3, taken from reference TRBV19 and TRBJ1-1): DGGITQSPKYLFRKEGQNVTLSCEQNLNHDAMYWYRQDPGQGLRLIYYSQIVNDFQKGDIAEGYSVSREKKESFPLTVTSAQKNPTAFYLCASQGRGADTEAFFGQGTRLTVV.

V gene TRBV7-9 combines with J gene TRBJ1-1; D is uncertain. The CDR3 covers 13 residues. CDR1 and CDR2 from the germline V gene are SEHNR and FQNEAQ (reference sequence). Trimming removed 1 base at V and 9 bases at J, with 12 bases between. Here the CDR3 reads CASSLGADRQAFF. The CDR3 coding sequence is TGTGCCAGCAGCTTAGGAGCGGACCGCCAAGCTTTCTTT.

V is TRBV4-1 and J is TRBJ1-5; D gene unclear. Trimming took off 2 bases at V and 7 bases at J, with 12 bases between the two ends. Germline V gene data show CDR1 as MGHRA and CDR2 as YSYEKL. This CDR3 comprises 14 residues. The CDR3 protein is CASSQTAISQPQHF. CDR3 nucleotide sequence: TGCGCCAGCAGCCAAACGGCCATTAGCCAGCCCCAGCATTTT.